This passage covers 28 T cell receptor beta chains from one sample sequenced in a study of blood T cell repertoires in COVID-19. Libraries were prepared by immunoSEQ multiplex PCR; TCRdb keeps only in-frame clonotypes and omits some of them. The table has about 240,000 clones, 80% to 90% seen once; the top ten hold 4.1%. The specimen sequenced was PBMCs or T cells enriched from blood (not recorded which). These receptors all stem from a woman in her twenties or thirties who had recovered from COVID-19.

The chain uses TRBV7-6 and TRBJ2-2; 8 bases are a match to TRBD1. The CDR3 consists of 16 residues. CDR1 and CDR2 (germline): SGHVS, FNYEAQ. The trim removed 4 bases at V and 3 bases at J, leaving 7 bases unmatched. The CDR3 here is CASSYRDRMDTGELFF. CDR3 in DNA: TGTGCCAGCAGCTATCGGGACAGGATGGACACCGGGGAGCTGTTTTTT. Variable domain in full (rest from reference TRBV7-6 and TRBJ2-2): GAGVSQSPRYKVTKRGQDVALRCDPISGHVSLYWYRQALGQGPEFLTYFNYEAQQDKSGLPNDRFSAERPEGSISTLTIQRTEQRDSAMYRCASSYRDRMDTGELFFGEGSRLTVL.

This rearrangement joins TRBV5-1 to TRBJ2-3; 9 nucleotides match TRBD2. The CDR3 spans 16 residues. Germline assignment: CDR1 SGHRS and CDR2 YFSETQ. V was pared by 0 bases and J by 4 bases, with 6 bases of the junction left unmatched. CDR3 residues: CASSLEASGKADTQYF. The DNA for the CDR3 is TGCGCCAGCAGCTTGGAGGCTAGCGGGAAGGCAGATACGCAGTATTTT.

The CDR3 nucleotides are TGTGCCACCAGCCCCTTTGGACAGCGCCGGTCGAACACTGAAGCTTTCTTT. Translated: CATSPFGQRRSNTEAFF. The chain has TRBV24-1 and TRBJ1-1, with D possibly matching TRBD1 (6 bases). The CDR3 is 17 amino acids. V lost 7 bases and J lost 1, with 21 bases in between. Germline V gene lookup returns CDR1 KGHDR and CDR2 SFDVKD.

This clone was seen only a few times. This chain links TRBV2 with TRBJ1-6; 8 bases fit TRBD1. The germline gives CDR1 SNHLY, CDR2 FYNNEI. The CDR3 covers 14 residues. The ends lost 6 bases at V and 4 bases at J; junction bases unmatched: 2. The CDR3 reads CASRGQVYNSPLHF. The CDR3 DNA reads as TGTGCCAGCAGGGGACAGGTATATAATTCACCCCTCCACTTT.

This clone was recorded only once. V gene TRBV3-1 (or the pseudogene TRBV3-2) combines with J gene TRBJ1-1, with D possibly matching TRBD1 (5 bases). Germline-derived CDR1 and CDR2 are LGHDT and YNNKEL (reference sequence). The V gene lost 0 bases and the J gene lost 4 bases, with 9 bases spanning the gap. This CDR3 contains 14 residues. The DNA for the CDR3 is TGTGCCAGCAGCCAAGACGGGGGGGGCACTGAAGCTTTCTTT. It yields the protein CASSQDGGGTEAFF.

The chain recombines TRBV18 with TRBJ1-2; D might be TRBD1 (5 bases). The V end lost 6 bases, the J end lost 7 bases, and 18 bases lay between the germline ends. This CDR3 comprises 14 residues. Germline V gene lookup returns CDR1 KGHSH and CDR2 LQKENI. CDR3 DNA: TGTGCCAGCTCTCTCCTGATAGGGGATGCTGGCTACACCTTC. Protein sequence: CASSLLIGDAGYTF.

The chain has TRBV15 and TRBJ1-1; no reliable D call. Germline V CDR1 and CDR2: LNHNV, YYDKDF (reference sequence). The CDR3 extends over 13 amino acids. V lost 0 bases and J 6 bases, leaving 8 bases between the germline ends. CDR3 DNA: TGTGCCACCAGCAGAGATCTCCTCCCTGAAGCTTTCTTT. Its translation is CATSRDLLPEAFF.

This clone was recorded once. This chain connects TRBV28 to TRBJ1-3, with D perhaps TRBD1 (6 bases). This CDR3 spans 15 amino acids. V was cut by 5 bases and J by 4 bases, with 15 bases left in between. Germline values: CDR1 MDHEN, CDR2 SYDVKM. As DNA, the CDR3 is TGTGCCAGCAGTACCCCGGGACAAACAGGAAACACCATATATTTT. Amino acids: CASSTPGQTGNTIYF.

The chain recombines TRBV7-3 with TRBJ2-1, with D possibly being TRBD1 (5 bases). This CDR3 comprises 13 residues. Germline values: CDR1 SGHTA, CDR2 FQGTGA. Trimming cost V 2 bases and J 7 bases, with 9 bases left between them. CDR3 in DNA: TGTGCCAGCAGCTTAGACAGTTTTAATGAGCAGTTCTTC. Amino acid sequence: CASSLDSFNEQFF.

The CDR3 is CASSLFGQVGTEAFF. CDR3 DNA: TGTGCCAGCAGTTTATTTGGACAGGTCGGCACTGAAGCTTTCTTT. The chain combines TRBV27 with TRBJ1-1; 7 nucleotides match TRBD1. Trimming cost V 1 base and J 4 bases; bases outside gene matches: 6. This CDR3 comprises 15 residues. Germline V CDR1 and CDR2: MNHEY, SMNVEV (reference sequence).

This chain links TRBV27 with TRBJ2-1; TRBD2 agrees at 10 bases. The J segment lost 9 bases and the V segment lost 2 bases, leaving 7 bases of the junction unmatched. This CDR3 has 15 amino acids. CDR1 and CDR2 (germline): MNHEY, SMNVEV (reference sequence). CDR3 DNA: TGTGCCAGCAGTTTAACGGTAGCGGGAGGTCCTGAGCAGTTCTTC. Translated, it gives CASSLTVAGGPEQFF.

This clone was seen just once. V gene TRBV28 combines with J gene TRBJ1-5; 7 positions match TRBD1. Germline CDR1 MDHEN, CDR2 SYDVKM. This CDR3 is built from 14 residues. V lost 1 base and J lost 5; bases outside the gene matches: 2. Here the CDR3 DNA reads TGTGCCAGCAGTTTATCGACAGGGTATCAGCCCCAGCATTTT. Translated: CASSLSTGYQPQHF.

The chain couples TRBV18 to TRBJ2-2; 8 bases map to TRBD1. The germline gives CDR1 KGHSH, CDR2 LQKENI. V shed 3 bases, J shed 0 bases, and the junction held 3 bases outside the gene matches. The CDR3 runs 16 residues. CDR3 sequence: CASSPRTGPNTGELFF. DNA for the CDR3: TGTGCCAGCTCACCCAGGACAGGGCCGAACACCGGGGAGCTGTTTTTT.

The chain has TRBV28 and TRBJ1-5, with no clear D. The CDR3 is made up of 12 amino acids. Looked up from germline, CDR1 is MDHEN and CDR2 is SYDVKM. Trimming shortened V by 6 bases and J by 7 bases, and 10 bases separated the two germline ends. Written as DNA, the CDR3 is TGTGCCAGCAGATTCGGGAGACAGCCCCAGCATTTT. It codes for CASRFGRQPQHF.

The CDR3 nucleotides are TGTGCCAGCAGTGAAGCCTGGACAGGTCCCACCGGGGAGCTGTTTTTT. As protein: CASSEAWTGPTGELFF. The chain is built from TRBV6-1 and TRBJ2-2; 7 bases align to TRBD1. The germline V gene has CDR1 MNHNS and CDR2 SASEGT. CDR3 size: 16 residues. V gave up 0 bases and J gave up 4 bases; unmatched junction bases: 5.

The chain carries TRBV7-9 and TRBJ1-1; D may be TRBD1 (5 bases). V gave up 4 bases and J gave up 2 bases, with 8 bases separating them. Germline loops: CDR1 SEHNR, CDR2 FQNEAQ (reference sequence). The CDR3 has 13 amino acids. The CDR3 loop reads CASSWGGNTEAFF. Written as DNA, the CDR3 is TGTGCCAGCAGCTGGGGGGGAAACACTGAAGCTTTCTTT.

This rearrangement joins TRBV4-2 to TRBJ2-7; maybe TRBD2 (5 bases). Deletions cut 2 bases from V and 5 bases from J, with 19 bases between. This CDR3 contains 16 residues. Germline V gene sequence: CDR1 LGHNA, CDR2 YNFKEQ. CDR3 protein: CASSQPWTERANEQYF. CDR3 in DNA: TGTGCCAGCAGCCAACCTTGGACTGAGCGCGCGAACGAGCAGTACTTC.

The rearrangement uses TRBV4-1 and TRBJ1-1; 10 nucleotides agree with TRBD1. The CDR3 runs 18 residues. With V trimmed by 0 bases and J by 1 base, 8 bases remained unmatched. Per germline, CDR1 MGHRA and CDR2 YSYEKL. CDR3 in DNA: TGCGCCAGCAGCCAAGAAAGGACAGGGGGGTTTAAGAACACTGAAGCTTTCTTT. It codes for CASSQERTGGFKNTEAFF.

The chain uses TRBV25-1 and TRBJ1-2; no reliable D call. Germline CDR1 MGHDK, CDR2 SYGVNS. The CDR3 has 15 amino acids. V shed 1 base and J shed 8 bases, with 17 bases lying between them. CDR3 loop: CASSESWEKGSGYTF. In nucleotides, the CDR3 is TGTGCCAGCAGTGAATCCTGGGAGAAGGGATCCGGCTACACCTTC.

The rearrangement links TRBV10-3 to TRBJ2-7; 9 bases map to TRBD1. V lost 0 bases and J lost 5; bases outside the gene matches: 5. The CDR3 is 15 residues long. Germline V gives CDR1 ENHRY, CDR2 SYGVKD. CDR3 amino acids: CAISESGQGRHEQYF. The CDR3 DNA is TGTGCCATCAGTGAGTCGGGACAGGGTAGACACGAGCAGTACTTC.

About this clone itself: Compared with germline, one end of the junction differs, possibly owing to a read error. CDR3 sequence: CASSPTGDRILF. In nucleotides, the CDR3 is TGTGCCAGCTCACCCACCGGGGACAGGATTCTCTTC. The rearrangement joins TRBV18 to TRBJ1-2, with 8 bases aligning to TRBD1. This CDR3 has 12 residues. Germline CDR1 is KGHSH and CDR2 is LQKENI. Filled out from reference TRBV18 and TRBJ1-2, the complete variable domain reads NAGVMQNPRHLVRRRGQEARLRCSPMKGHSHVYWYRQLPEEGLKFMVYLQKENIIDESGMPKERFSAEFPKEGPSILRIQQVVRGDSAAYFCASSPTGDRILFGSGTRLTVV.

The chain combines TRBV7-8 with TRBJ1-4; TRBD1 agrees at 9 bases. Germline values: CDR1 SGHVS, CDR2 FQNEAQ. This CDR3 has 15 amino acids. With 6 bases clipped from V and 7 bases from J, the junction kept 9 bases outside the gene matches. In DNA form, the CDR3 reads TGTGCCAGCAGGGCACGGACAGGGGACGGTGAAAAACTGTTTTTT. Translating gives CASRARTGDGEKLFF.

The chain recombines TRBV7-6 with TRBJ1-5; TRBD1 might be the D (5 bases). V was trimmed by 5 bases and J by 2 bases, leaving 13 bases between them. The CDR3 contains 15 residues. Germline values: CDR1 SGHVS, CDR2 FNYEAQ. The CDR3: CASSPRGNGNQPQHF. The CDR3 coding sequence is TGTGCCAGCAGCCCTAGGGGCAACGGCAATCAGCCCCAGCATTTT.

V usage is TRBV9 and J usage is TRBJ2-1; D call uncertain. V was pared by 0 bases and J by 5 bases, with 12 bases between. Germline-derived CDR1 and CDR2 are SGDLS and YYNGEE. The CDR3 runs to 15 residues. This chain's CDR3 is CASSVGPTTDNEQFF. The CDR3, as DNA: TGTGCCAGCAGCGTAGGGCCGACAACCGACAATGAGCAGTTCTTC.

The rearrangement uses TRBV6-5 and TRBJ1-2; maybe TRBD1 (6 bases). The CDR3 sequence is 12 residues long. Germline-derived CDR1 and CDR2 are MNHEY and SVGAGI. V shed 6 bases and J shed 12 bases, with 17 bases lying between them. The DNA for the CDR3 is TGTGCCAGCAGGGCAGGGGACCGCTCGGACACCTTC. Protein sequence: CASRAGDRSDTF.

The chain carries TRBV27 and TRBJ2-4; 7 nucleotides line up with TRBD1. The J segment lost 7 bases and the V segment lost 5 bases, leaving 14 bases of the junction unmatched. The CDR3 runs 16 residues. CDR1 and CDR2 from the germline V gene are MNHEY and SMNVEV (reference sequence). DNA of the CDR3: TGTGCCAGCAGTGCCTCGGGACAGTCGAGGTTGAACATTCAGTACTTC. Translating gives CASSASGQSRLNIQYF.

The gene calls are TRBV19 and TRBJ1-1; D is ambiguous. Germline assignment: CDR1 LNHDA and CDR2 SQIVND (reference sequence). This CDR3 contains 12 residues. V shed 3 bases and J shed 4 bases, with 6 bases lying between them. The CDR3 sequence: CASSIGLTEAFF. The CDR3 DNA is TGTGCCAGTAGTATCGGTCTCACTGAAGCTTTCTTT.

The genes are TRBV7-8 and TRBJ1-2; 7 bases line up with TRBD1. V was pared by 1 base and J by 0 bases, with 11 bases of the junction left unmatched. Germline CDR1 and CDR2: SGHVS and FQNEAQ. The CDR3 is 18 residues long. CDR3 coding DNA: TGTGCCAGCAGCTTAGGCCCTCGACAGGGATTTTCTAACTATGGCTACACCTTC. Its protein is CASSLGPRQGFSNYGYTF.